This TCR beta chain was obtained from a study of memory CD4+ T cells and cytomegalovirus serostatus. Produced via immunoSEQ multiplex PCR; TCRdb's table is partial and in-frame only. The repertoire holds more than 35,000 clones, with 78% as singletons. Single viable CD3+CD4+CD8-CD45RO+ cells were sorted as the memory CD4+ T cells. Serostatus was set by detecting CMV pp150, pp28, p38, p52 IgG. General study results and limits: CD4+ memory repertoires contained about two fifths of the roughly 160 reported CMV TCRbeta sequences.

This CDR3 region has 12 residues. V was trimmed by 0 bases and J by 5 bases, leaving 5 bases between them. CDR1 and CDR2 (germline): SGHNT, YYREEE (reference sequence). The sample holds a few counts of this clone. Its antigen is not known. The sample comprised memory CD4+ T cells from blood. The source is an adult in good health and CMV-seronegative. The V and J genes are TRBV5-4 and TRBJ1-1; D not certain. DNA for the CDR3: TGTGCCAGCAGCTTGGACGGGACTGAAGCTTTCTTT. Its protein is CASSLDGTEAFF.